Below, 15 T cell receptor beta chains from the same sample are listed, as sequenced in a study of OX40 agonist ivuxolimab in advanced cancers. Method: immunoSEQ multiplex PCR; TCRdb's copy keeps in-frame clones and lacks some. Among some 49,000 clones, approximately 79% were seen once, and the ten largest hold 6.5% to 9%. Sequencing used CD4+ or CD8+ T cells sorted from blood, obtained in a trial of the OX40 agonist ivuxolimab. All receptors come from an adult with an advanced solid tumor such as melanoma, head and neck, liver or kidney cancer.

The chain joins TRBV5-4 to TRBJ2-7, with 12 bases that match TRBD2. The germline gives CDR1 SGHNT, CDR2 YYREEE (reference sequence). Trimming at V came to 4 bases and at J to 3 bases, leaving 5 bases not matched to a gene. This CDR3 region has 15 residues. In nucleotides, the CDR3 is TGTGCCAGCAGCCTCGGACTAGCGGGGAACTACGAGCAGTACTTC. Translation: CASSLGLAGNYEQYF.

V and J are TRBV20-1 and TRBJ2-2; D is unclear. V was cut by 3 bases and J by 8 bases, with 7 bases left in between. CDR1 is DFQATT and CDR2 is SNEGSKA in the germline V gene (reference sequence). The CDR3 spans 11 residues. The CDR3 region has the DNA TGCAGTGCTAGGGCCAGGGGGGAGCTGTTTTTT. Encoded protein: CSARARGELFF.

With respect to this clone: The sample carries other DNA sequences with the same CDR3. The rearrangement links TRBV5-1 to TRBJ1-5, with 9 nucleotides matching TRBD1. The V gene end was trimmed by 0 bases and the J gene end by 7 bases; junction bases not matched to a gene: 5. Germline V gene lookup returns CDR1 SGHRS and CDR2 YFSETQ. CDR3 length: 15 amino acids. The CDR3 loop reads CASSLGGQGGQPQHF. CDR3 sequence (DNA): TGCGCCAGCAGCTTGGGGGGACAGGGAGGGCAGCCCCAGCATTTT.

This clone showed up just a few times. CDR3 sequence (DNA): TGTGCCAGCAGCTTGGATATTCCCCGGACTGGGAACTATGGCTACACCTTC. Its protein product is CASSLDIPRTGNYGYTF. This chain uses TRBV5-4 with TRBJ1-2; D is unclear. This CDR3 is 17 amino acids long. Trimming took 0 bases from V and 2 from J, leaving 17 bases between them. From germline, CDR1 is SGHNT and CDR2 YYREEE (reference sequence).

This rearrangement joins TRBV11-2 to TRBJ1-4, with 8 bases that match TRBD1. The V segment lost 5 bases and the J segment 1 base; nucleotides outside the gene matches: 0. Germline loops: CDR1 SGHAT, CDR2 FQNNGV. The CDR3 loop spans 14 amino acids. DNA of the CDR3: TGTGCCAGCAGCGACAGGGGAACTAATGAAAAACTGTTTTTT. Amino acid sequence: CASSDRGTNEKLFF. The variable domain in full, completed from reference TRBV11-2 and TRBJ1-4, reads EAGVAQSPRYKIIEKRQSVAFWCNPISGHATLYWYQQILGQGPKLLIQFQNNGVVDDSQLPKDRFSAERLKGVDSTLKIQPAKLEDSAVYLCASSDRGTNEKLFFGSGTQLSVL.

The CDR3 nucleotides read TGTGCCAGTATGGATTGGGCGTCCGACTATGGCTACACCTTC. Residues: CASMDWASDYGYTF. J is TRBJ1-2 and V is TRBV19; no clear D gene. V lost 7 bases, J lost 3 bases, and 15 bases lay in between. The length of the CDR3 is 14 residues. Germline V gene sequence: CDR1 LNHDA, CDR2 SQIVND (reference sequence). Supplemented by reference TRBV19 and TRBJ1-2, the full variable domain reads DGGITQSPKYLFRKEGQNVTLSCEQNLNHDAMYWYRQDPGQGLRLIYYSQIVNDFQKGDIAEGYSVSREKKESFPLTVTSAQKNPTAFYLCASMDWASDYGYTFGSGTRLTVV.

CDR3 region: CAWSSNYGYTF. The CDR3 coding sequence is TGTGCCTGGAGTAGTAACTATGGCTACACCTTC. The chain is built from TRBV30 and TRBJ1-2, with no clear D. V lost 2 bases to trimming and J lost 1 base, with 2 bases between them. Germline loops: CDR1 GTSNPN, CDR2 SVGIG (reference sequence). The CDR3 runs to 11 residues.

This clone appeared a few times. V usage is TRBV7-9 and J usage is TRBJ1-1; TRBD1 matches at 7 bases. The junction had 2 bases not matched to a gene; V was cut back by 5 bases and J by 8 bases. From germline, CDR1 is SEHNR and CDR2 FQNEAQ (reference sequence). This CDR3 contains 11 residues. This CDR3 is CASSLQGEAFF. For the CDR3, the DNA is TGTGCCAGCAGCCTACAGGGGGAAGCTTTCTTT.

The table lists this clone with a few counts. The V gene is TRBV2, the J gene TRBJ1-1; D remains ambiguous. Germline V gives CDR1 SNHLY, CDR2 FYNNEI. The CDR3 runs 16 residues. With 2 bases removed from V and 0 bases from J, the gap between germline ends came to 13 bases. This CDR3 reads CASSESPQTLNTEAFF. DNA for the CDR3: TGTGCCAGCAGTGAATCCCCCCAGACTTTGAACACTGAAGCTTTCTTT.

J is TRBJ2-1 and V is TRBV5-4; tentatively, D is TRBD1 or TRBD2 (5 bases each). CDR1 and CDR2 (germline): SGHNT, YYREEE (reference sequence). The CDR3 totals 11 residues. Trimming cost V 7 bases and J 13 bases, with 15 bases left between them. The CDR3 is CASRSRGSQFF. DNA of the CDR3: TGTGCCAGCCGGTCGAGGGGCTCACAGTTCTTC.

For this clone: The junction departs from germline at one end; a sequencing error may be responsible. The rearrangement links TRBV7-9 to TRBJ2-2; D unresolved. Germline V gene data show CDR1 as SEHNR and CDR2 as FQNEAQ (reference sequence). The CDR3 extends over 12 amino acids. The CDR3: CASSLNPGELFF. The CDR3 DNA sequence: TGTGCCAGCAGCCTTAACCCCGGAGAGCTGTTTTTT. Based on the CDR3 plus reference TRBV7-9 and TRBJ2-2, the full variable domain is DTGVSQNPRHKITKRGQNVTFRCDPISEHNRLYWYRQTLGQGPEFLTYFQNEAQLEKSRLLSDRFSAERPKGSFSTLEIQRTEQGDSAMYLCASSLNPGELFFGEGSRLTVL.

CDR3 sequence (DNA): TGTGCCAGCAGCTCTGATTCCACCTCTGGGGCCAACGTCCTGACTTTC. Translating it yields CASSSDSTSGANVLTF. V usage is TRBV7-2 and J usage is TRBJ2-6; D unclear. V lost 4 bases and J lost 0, with 10 bases in between. The CDR3 sequence is 16 residues long. In germline, CDR1 is SGHTA, CDR2 FQGNSA.

This chain connects TRBV7-9 to TRBJ2-7; D not resolved. Trimming shortened V by 6 bases and J by 3 bases, and 9 bases separated the two germline ends. This CDR3 is 12 amino acids long. Germline loops: CDR1 SEHNR, CDR2 FQNEAQ (reference sequence). CDR3 sequence reads: CASSQSGYEQYF. CDR3 DNA: TGTGCCAGCAGTCAGTCGGGCTACGAGCAGTACTTC.

Here the CDR3 reads CASSLGLSYEQYF. CDR3 nucleotides: TGTGCCAGCAGCTTGGGACTCTCCTACGAGCAGTACTTC. The chain couples TRBV7-9 to TRBJ2-7, with D perhaps TRBD2 (6 bases). Deletions cut 3 bases from V and 0 bases from J, with 6 bases between. Germline V gives CDR1 SEHNR, CDR2 FQNEAQ (reference sequence). The CDR3 length is 13 residues.

The chain links TRBV10-2 to TRBJ1-1; D gene uncertain. Germline assignment: CDR1 WSHSY and CDR2 SAAADI. V was shortened by 1 base and J by 11 bases, with 11 bases between the two germline ends. CDR3 length equals 12 residues. Here the CDR3 DNA reads TGCGCCAGCAGTGAGTGGACGTCGCGTGCTTTCTTT. Its protein is CASSEWTSRAFF.